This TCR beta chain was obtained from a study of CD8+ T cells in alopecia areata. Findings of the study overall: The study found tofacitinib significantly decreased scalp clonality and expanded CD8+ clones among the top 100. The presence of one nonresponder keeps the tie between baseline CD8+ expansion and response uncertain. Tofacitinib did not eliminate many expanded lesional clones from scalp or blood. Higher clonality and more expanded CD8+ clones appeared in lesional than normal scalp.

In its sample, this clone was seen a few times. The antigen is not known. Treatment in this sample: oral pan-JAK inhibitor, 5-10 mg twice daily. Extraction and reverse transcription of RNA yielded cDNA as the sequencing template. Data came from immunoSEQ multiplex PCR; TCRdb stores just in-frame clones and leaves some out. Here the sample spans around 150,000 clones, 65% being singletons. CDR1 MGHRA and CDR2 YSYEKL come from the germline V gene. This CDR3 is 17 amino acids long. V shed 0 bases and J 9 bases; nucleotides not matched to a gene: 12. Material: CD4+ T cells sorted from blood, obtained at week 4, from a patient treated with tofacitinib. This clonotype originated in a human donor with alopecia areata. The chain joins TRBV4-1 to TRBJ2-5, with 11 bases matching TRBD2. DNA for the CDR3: TGCGCCAGCAGCCAAGATCGAGGGACTAGCGGCAAAGTGGCCCAGTACTTC. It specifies CASSQDRGTSGKVAQYF.